This TCR beta chain came from a study of beta chain features in type 1 diabetes. On average, the one heparinised blood draw given by each donor was approximately 120 mL. Each sorted population was over 95% pure. This clone was seen many times. Other DNA sequences within the sample encode an identical CDR3. Germline V gene lookup returns CDR1 LNHDA and CDR2 SQIVND (reference sequence). The CDR3 covers 11 residues. V lost 4 bases and J 7 bases, leaving 5 bases between the germline ends. Isolated RNA was reverse transcribed in full, so expressed TCRB transcripts were sequenced. Assay: immunoSEQ multiplex PCR; the TCRdb copy retains only in-frame clones and omits some. The sample lists about 290,000 clones, about 8.5% occurring once.

This TCR was recovered from a woman aged 18-30 years in good health. This chain connects TRBV19 to TRBJ2-1, with D possibly called TRBD1 or TRBD2 (5 bases each). The sequenced sample was central memory CD4+ T cells from blood. The CDR3 region has the DNA TGTGCCAGTAGTAGGGGGAATGAGCAGTTCTTC. Translation gives CASSRGNEQFF.